This section outlines one TCR beta chain sequence together with its context. The sample is drawn from a study of identical twins. In TCRdb, the 5' RACE reads were re-called with MiXCR into one record per CDR3 protein. In the table there are roughly 260,000 distinct CDR3 sequences, roughly 13% of which are singletons. Germline V gene lookup returns CDR1 SGDLS and CDR2 YYNGEE. Trimming stripped 6 bases from V and 2 bases from J, with 15 bases between. The CDR3 has 14 amino acids. This sequence joins TRBV9 and TRBJ2-7, with D perhaps given as TRBD1 or TRBD2 (5 bases each). The receptor was derived from a woman in her late teens or twenties in good health. The sequenced sample was memory (CD45RO+) T cells sorted from blood. This CDR3 reads CASTPGTGPYEQYF. CDR3 bases: TGTGCCAGCACCCCCGGGACCGGACCCTACGAGCAGTACTTC.